This T cell receptor (beta chain) comes out of a study of blood T cell repertoires in COVID-19. Study-level background: In each case, the material was cDNA or gDNA derived from T cells, B-cell-depleted T cells, or PBMCs.

The sample holds many counts of this clone. The study recruited people aged roughly 18 to 100 years across 24 US areas. CDR1 is MNHEY, CDR2 SMNVEV, per germline (reference sequence). The CDR3 totals 16 residues. V gave up 2 bases and J gave up 3 bases, with 13 bases separating them. As handled by the study authors: Scientists estimated how many nucleated cells there were by amplifying reference gene primers. This table comes from immunoSEQ multiplex PCR, and its TCRdb copy is limited to in-frame clones, with some not included. That table supplies the V and J calls and clone size; D and trimming were determined from the DNA. The table lists 100,000 to 150,000 clones, around four fifths of them singletons.

The rearrangement joins TRBV27 to TRBJ2-2; the D gene is possibly TRBD2 (6 bases). Sample: PBMCs or T cells enriched from blood (not recorded which). This clonotype was obtained from a man between 40 and 49 years old with acute COVID-19. The CDR3 here is CASSLGGGGDTGELFF. The CDR3 coding sequence is TGTGCCAGCAGTTTAGGGGGAGGTGGGGACACCGGGGAGCTGTTTTTT.